This TCR beta chain was identified during a study of blood T cells in healthy people across ages. The study drew donors from healthy Caucasian individuals in Russia aged roughly 6 to 90. The CDR3 is made up of 12 amino acids. CDR1 and CDR2 (germline): MDHEN, SYDVKM. Trimming stripped 3 bases from V and 15 bases from J, with 14 bases between. Using a J-beta primer mix together with a sample-barcoded 5' primer, a second PCR was run for about 6 to 11 cycles. TCRdb re-analysed the 5' RACE reads in MiXCR, keeping a single row per CDR3 protein. Of fewer than 1 million distinct CDR3 sequences in the sample, 40% to 50% were seen once.

The source of this sequence is a man aged 60 to 75 in good health. Sequencing input: blood. The genes are TRBV28 and TRBJ1-4, with no clear D. The CDR3 DNA reads as TGTGCCAGCAGTTTTGGGAGGAGTTCAGTGTTTTTT. It is translated as CASSFGRSSVFF.